This T cell receptor (beta chain) emerged from a study of T cell changes during pregnancy in multiple sclerosis. Some clones are missing from TCRdb's copy, which holds only in-frame ones; the method was immunoSEQ multiplex PCR. Of about 40,000 clones listed, more than 85% were seen once; the top ten hold roughly 13%. This clone showed up just once. The source material was CD8+ T cells from peripheral blood mononuclear cells, sampled in the first trimester of pregnancy. This receptor was obtained from a female donor with multiple sclerosis, enrolled in a pregnancy study.

In DNA, the CDR3 is TGTGCCAGTAGTATCCCGACTAGCGGGGGCCCCAGGGATGAGCAGTTCTTC. It translates to CASSIPTSGGPRDEQFF. The rearrangement uses TRBV19 and TRBJ2-1; 12 bases match TRBD2. The germline V gene encodes CDR1 LNHDA and CDR2 SQIVND (reference sequence). The V and J ends lost 3 bases and 8 bases, in that order; junction bases with no gene match: 11. The CDR3 extends over 17 amino acids.